This TCR beta chain stems from a study of shared clonotypes between healthy human individuals. Notes on the study in general: The study found lower generation probabilities in non-shared clonotypes than in those shared by all four donors. Though the depth was large, rarefaction showed that sorted-subset sequencing was incomplete.

Terminally differentiated effector memory CD45RA+ cells were left out of the naive CD8 fraction, which was CD45RO-negative and positively selected for CCR7. V lost 4 bases and J lost 7, with 20 bases in between. In germline, CDR1 is LNHDA, CDR2 SQIVND (reference sequence). The CDR3 is made up of 16 amino acids. This table comes from immunoSEQ multiplex PCR, and its TCRdb copy is limited to in-frame clones, with some not included. The sample yields about 2.1 million clones, around 93% seen once. With respect to this clone: Its cognate antigen is unknown.

The receptor comes from a young man in good health. Some clones in this sample may be carry-over from other donors' samples. Sequences were obtained from naive CD8+ T cells from PBMCs. V and J are TRBV19 and TRBJ2-1; D may be TRBD1 (5 bases). The CDR3 DNA reads TGTGCCAGTAGTAGTCAGGGAAACTTCCCCCCAAATGAGCAGTTCTTC. This codes for CASSSQGNFPPNEQFF. Full variable domain (remainder filled in from reference TRBV19 and TRBJ2-1): DGGITQSPKYLFRKEGQNVTLSCEQNLNHDAMYWYRQDPGQGLRLIYYSQIVNDFQKGDIAEGYSVSREKKESFPLTVTSAQKNPTAFYLCASSSQGNFPPNEQFFGPGTRLTVL.